These T cell receptor beta chains were read from a single sample in a study of T-cell memory formation after mild COVID-19. One entry per CDR3 protein results from TCRdb running MiXCR on the 5' RACE reads. The repertoire includes 120,000 or so distinct CDR3 sequences, about 5.9% of them detected once, and about 2.2% sits in the top ten. The sample consisted of PBMCs or a T cell subset sorted from them (not recorded which). These receptors were taken from an adult woman who had mild COVID-19 (a few samples of this study predate the infection). Cell type and time point are not known. The CDR3 runs from the conserved cysteine through the conserved F or W. The D gene is left open where the match is weak. The listing skips clone size in some rows; elsewhere it reads once, few, many or a size class.

j_call | d_call | clone_size | v_call | cdr3_aa | cdr3_nt
TRBJ1-1 | - | - | TRBV12-3/TRBV12-4 | CASSLFTGSRTEAFF | TGTGCCAGCAGTTTGTTCACCGGATCGAGGACTGAAGCTTTCTTT
TRBJ2-1 | - | few | TRBV15 | CATSRGTAGRYNEQFF | TGTGCCACCAGCAGAGGTACTGCCGGGAGATACAATGAGCAGTTCTTC
TRBJ1-1 | - | few | TRBV10-3 | CAISEGTNTEAFF | TGTGCCATCAGTGAGGGGACAAACACTGAAGCTTTCTTT
TRBJ2-5 | - | - | TRBV20-1 | CSAWSTSQETQYF | TGCAGTGCGTGGTCGACCTCCCAAGAGACCCAGTACTTC
TRBJ1-6 | - | - | TRBV7-9 | CASSLAHGNSPLHF | TGTGCCAGCAGCTTAGCTCACGGTAATTCACCCCTCCACTTT
TRBJ2-2 | - | - | TRBV20-1 | CSARETGLLTGELFF | TGCAGTGCTAGAGAAACGGGACTCCTGACCGGGGAGCTGTTTTTT
TRBJ1-5 | - | - | TRBV7-9 | CASSSDSQPQHF | TGTGCCAGCAGCTCTGATAGTCAGCCCCAGCATTTT
TRBJ2-7 | - | few | TRBV6-1 | CASSAAGNYEQYF | TGTGCCAGCAGTGCCGCAGGGAACTACGAGCAGTACTTC
TRBJ1-4 | - | few | TRBV7-2 | CASSSGQTNEKLFF | TGTGCCAGCAGCTCGGGACAAACTAATGAAAAACTGTTTTTT
TRBJ1-5 | - | few | TRBV27 | CASRRGGSNSNQPQHF | TGTGCCAGCAGACGGGGGGGCAGCAATAGCAATCAGCCCCAGCATTTT
TRBJ2-3 | - | - | TRBV3-1 | CASSTLEGGTDTQYF | TGTGCCAGCAGCACACTAGAGGGGGGCACAGATACGCAGTATTTT
TRBJ2-1 | - | few | TRBV5-1 | CASSFGDYNNEQFF | TGCGCCAGCAGCTTCGGAGACTACAACAATGAGCAGTTCTTC
TRBJ2-7 | TRBD1 | many | TRBV5-1 | CASSLGTGGFEQYF | TGCGCCAGCAGCCTCGGGACAGGGGGCTTTGAGCAGTACTTC
TRBJ1-1 | - | - | TRBV5-1 | CASSWTAQNTEAFF | TGCGCCAGCAGCTGGACCGCCCAGAACACTGAAGCTTTCTTT
TRBJ1-6 | - | many | TRBV24-1 | CATSDTDRYSPLHF | TGTGCCACCAGTGATACCGACAGATATTCACCCCTCCACTTT
TRBJ2-7 | TRBD1 | - | TRBV12-3/TRBV12-4 | CASSYGDRDFYEQYF | TGTGCCAGCAGTTACGGGGACAGGGATTTCTACGAGCAGTACTTC
TRBJ2-2 | - | - | TRBV9 | CASSVMVTGELFF | TGTGCCAGCAGCGTAATGGTCACCGGGGAGCTGTTTTTT
TRBJ2-3 | - | few | TRBV6-2/TRBV6-3 | CASRARPAGIPDTQYF | TGTGCCAGCAGAGCCCGCCCGGCAGGGATCCCAGATACGCAGTATTTT
TRBJ2-5 | TRBD1 | - | TRBV11-2 | CASSLGDRATQETQYF | TGTGCCAGCAGCTTAGGGGACAGGGCGACCCAAGAGACCCAGTACTTC
TRBJ2-2 | - | many | TRBV25-1 | CASSNLTGKREDGELFF | TGTGCCAGCAGTAATTTAACAGGGAAAAGGGAAGACGGGGAGCTGTTTTTT
TRBJ1-2 | - | many | TRBV18 | CASSPQAGNYGYTF | TGTGCCAGCTCACCACAGGCGGGTAACTATGGCTACACCTTC
TRBJ2-7 | - | few | TRBV19 | CASSNPGGVISYEQYF | TGTGCCAGTAGTAACCCGGGGGGCGTTATCTCCTACGAGCAGTACTTC
TRBJ2-5 | TRBD1 | few | TRBV7-2 | CASSSYSTGSVGETQYF | TGTGCCAGCAGCTCCTATTCGACAGGGTCGGTCGGAGAGACCCAGTACTTC
TRBJ1-1 | TRBD1 | many | TRBV6-5 | CASNPQGALNTEAFF | TGTGCCAGCAATCCCCAGGGGGCTTTGAACACTGAAGCTTTCTTT
TRBJ2-3 | - | few | TRBV6-2/TRBV6-3 | CASLRGGTDTQYF | TGTGCCAGCCTGCGGGGCGGCACAGATACGCAGTATTTT
TRBJ2-5 | - | many | TRBV7-9 | CASSYGVQETQYF | TGTGCCAGCAGCTACGGGGTGCAAGAGACCCAGTACTTC